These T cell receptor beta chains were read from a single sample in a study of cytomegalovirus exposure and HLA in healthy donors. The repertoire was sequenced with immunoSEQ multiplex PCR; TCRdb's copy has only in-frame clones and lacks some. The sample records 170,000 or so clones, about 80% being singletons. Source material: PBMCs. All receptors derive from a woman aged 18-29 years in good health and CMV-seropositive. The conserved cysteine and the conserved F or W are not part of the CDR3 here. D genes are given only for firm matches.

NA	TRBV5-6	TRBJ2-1	ASSATGSPYNEQF
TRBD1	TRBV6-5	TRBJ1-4	ASSLTGGSKLF
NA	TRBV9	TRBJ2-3	ASNQGSSTDTQY
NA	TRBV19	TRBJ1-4	ASSMSRGKLEKLF
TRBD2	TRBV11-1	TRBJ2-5	ASSFSSGGRETQY
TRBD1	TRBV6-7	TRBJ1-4	ASSLRGTSGEKLF
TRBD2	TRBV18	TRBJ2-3	ASSLGTSGALDTQY
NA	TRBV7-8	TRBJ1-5	ASSRSVGSNQPQH
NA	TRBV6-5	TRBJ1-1	ASSSGEGMNTEAF
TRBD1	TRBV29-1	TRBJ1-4	SPTKRQGFPYNEKLF
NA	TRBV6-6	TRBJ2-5	ASSYDFLGETQY
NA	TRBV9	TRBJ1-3	ASSVFHDSAGNTIY
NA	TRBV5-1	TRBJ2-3	ASSLVGPDTQY
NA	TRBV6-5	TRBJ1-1	ASSYVPGHSNTEAF
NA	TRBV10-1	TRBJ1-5	ATPRGNQDQPQH
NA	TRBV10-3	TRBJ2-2	AIRRPQQNTGELF
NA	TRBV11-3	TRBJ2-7	ASSLHRDAYEQY
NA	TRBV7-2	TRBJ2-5	ASSFQRAQETQY
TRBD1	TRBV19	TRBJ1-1	ATTHRWTGLGMNTEAF
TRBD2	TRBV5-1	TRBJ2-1	ASRSGGGALEQF
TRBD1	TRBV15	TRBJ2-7	ATSRPDGTGVYEQY
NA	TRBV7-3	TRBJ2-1	ASSLTEARGNEQF
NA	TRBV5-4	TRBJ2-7	ASSSEGEGYAEQY
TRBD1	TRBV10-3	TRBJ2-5	AIRGEGGGETQY
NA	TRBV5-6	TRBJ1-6	ASNMKRDNSPLH
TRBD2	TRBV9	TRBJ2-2	ASSVDSSGGSTGELF
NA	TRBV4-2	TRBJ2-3	ASSQRVGTDTQY
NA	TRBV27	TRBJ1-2	ASGSRVDGYT
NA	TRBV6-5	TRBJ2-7	ASSYSNSYEQY
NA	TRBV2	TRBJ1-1	ASSAYRGLNTEAF
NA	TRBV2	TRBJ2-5	ASTEAETQY
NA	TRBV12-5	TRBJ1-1	ASGLVAGGSNTEAF
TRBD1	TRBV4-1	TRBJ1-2	ASSRTQGAANYGYT